The entry below gives a single TCR beta chain sequence along with its context. Its target is not known. This record belongs to a study of T cells in tuberculosis. Overall study findings and caveats: Samples were chosen by availability of cryopreserved specimens.

Germline V lookup: CDR1 MNHEY, CDR2 SMNVEV (reference sequence). The J segment lost 1 base and the V segment lost 5 bases, leaving 1 base of the junction unmatched. This CDR3 spans 14 amino acids. Assay used: immunoSEQ multiplex PCR; TCRdb lists only in-frame clones, some missing. The data show tens of thousands of clones, about 95% seen once. The sequencing sample was made of PBMCs. The receptor's source is a donor aged 10 to 29 with latent tuberculosis or without tuberculosis infection. V gene TRBV27 combines with J gene TRBJ2-1, with 8 bases fitting TRBD2. The CDR3 is CASSSGSSYNEQFF. CDR3 in DNA: TGTGCCAGCAGTAGCGGGAGTTCCTACAATGAGCAGTTCTTC.